This T cell receptor (beta chain) derives from a study of breast tumors, draining lymph nodes, adjacent tissues. CDR3 length: 15 amino acids. The junction had 6 bases not matched to a gene; V was cut back by 4 bases and J by 9 bases. Germline CDR1 reads LNHDA; CDR2 reads SQIVND (reference sequence). A single record per CDR3 protein comes from TCRdb applying MiXCR to the multiplex PCR reads. The sample holds about 16,000 distinct CDR3 sequences; just under 45% are singletons and the top ten take 13%. The sequence came from a female donor with breast cancer. Some clones in this sample may be carry-over from other donors' samples. The chain uses TRBV19 and TRBJ2-1; TRBD2 agrees at 13 bases. The sequencing input was tumor-adjacent breast tissue. As DNA, the CDR3 is TGTGCCAGTAGTACCGGGACTAGCGGGATCCGTGAGCAGTTCTTC. Translation: CASSTGTSGIREQFF.